This T cell receptor (beta chain) was observed in a study of T-cell reconstitution after alpha-beta-depleted transplantation in children. Study outcomes and limitations: A year had passed since transplant, and T-cell counts and diversity by then came mostly from newly produced T cells. About two months after transplant, alpha-beta T cells reportedly came from several hundred expanded graft clones.

Construction of the TCRbeta library involved unique molecular identifiers. TCRdb analysed the PCR reads with MiXCR anew, one entry per CDR3 protein. The table records almost 250,000 distinct CDR3 sequences, about 23% of them present only once. About this clonotype: Its antigen remains unidentified.

The V end lost 6 bases, the J end lost 6 bases, and 12 bases lay between the germline ends. This CDR3 contains 12 residues. Germline-derived CDR1 and CDR2 are MDHEN and SYDVKM. This TCR derives from a girl between 2 and 10 years old with Fanconi anemia, due to receive a stem cell transplant. The chain carries TRBV28 and TRBJ2-7; the D is unclear. Sequencing was performed on PBMCs, taken before TCRalphabeta/CD19-depleted stem cell transplant. This CDR3 is CASSQDSTEQYF. CDR3 DNA: TGTGCCAGCAGCCAAGACTCCACCGAGCAGTACTTC.